The source of this TCR beta chain is a study of long-term antiretroviral therapy in people with HIV. Study outcomes and limitations: HIV repertoires had narrower CDR3 length ranges than controls. Clones with expansion before ART led the repertoire at all time points.

Germline assignment: CDR1 SGHAT and CDR2 FQNNGV. The CDR3 loop spans 15 amino acids. V was clipped by 2 bases and J by 4 bases, with 11 bases between them. At survey level, the immunoSEQ assay was run in its v3.0 version. Sequencing of each sample targeted roughly 35,000-55,000 T-cell genomes. The assay was immunoSEQ multiplex PCR, and TCRdb's table has in-frame clones only and misses some. The sample has 20,000 to 30,000 clones; 85% to 90% are singletons. Worth noting for this clone: Its antigen remains unidentified.

V gene TRBV11-2 combines with J gene TRBJ2-2; possibly TRBD1 or TRBD2 for D (5 bases each). This TCR was recovered from a woman between 25 and 40 years old with HIV. Material: unsorted PBMCs, obtained 1.9 years after starting antiretroviral therapy. The CDR3 protein is CASSLMGGGTGELFF. CDR3 coding DNA: TGTGCCAGCAGCTTAATGGGTGGGGGCACCGGGGAGCTGTTTTTT.